These 18 T cell receptor beta chains came from one sample sequenced in a study of blood T cells in healthy people across ages. A sample-barcoded 5' primer and a J-beta primer mix were used in a second PCR of roughly 7 to 11 cycles. TCRdb reprocessed the 5' RACE reads with MiXCR, giving one entry per CDR3 protein. The table includes approximately 960,000 distinct CDR3 sequences, 25% to 35% detected once. This same sample was also part of a study on T cells of mothers and their children.

The sequenced material came from blood. The receptors were sampled from a woman between 35 and 50 years old in good health.

J is TRBJ2-7 and V is TRBV7-2; 7 nucleotides match TRBD2. Germline trimming cut 2 bases from V and 7 bases from J; bases unmatched to any gene: 8. The CDR3 length is 14 residues. The germline CDR1 and CDR2 sequences are SGHTA and FQGNSA. The CDR3 sequence: CASSLRGVATEQYF. The CDR3, as DNA: TGTGCCAGCAGCTTACGGGGGGTAGCTACGGAGCAGTACTTC.

This clonotype was recorded a few times. The V gene is TRBV12-3 or TRBV12-4, the J gene TRBJ1-1; 8 bases match TRBD1. The V segment lost 3 bases and the J segment 1 base; nucleotides outside the gene matches: 7. The CDR3 contains 16 residues. The CDR3 nucleotides are TGTGCCAGCAGTTTCGACCGGGACAGGCAGAACACTGAAGCTTTCTTT. Amino acid sequence: CASSFDRDRQNTEAFF.

This chain connects TRBV27 to TRBJ1-5; the D is unclear. From germline, CDR1 is MNHEY and CDR2 SMNVEV (reference sequence). The CDR3 sequence is 14 residues long. The V end lost 6 bases, the J end lost 7 bases, and 16 bases lay between the germline ends. In DNA, the CDR3 is TGTGCCAGCAGGCCTCAGTCCAGCGGACAGCCCCAGCATTTT. It yields the protein CASRPQSSGQPQHF.

This clonotype was detected many times. This rearrangement joins TRBV7-3 to TRBJ2-7; D remains unclear. The CDR3 has 13 amino acids. Germline V gene lookup returns CDR1 SGHTA and CDR2 FQGTGA. Trimming removed 1 base at V and 5 bases at J, with 9 bases between. In DNA form, the CDR3 reads TGTGCCAGCAGCTTAATAGCCTCGGACGAGCAGTACTTC. Translating gives CASSLIASDEQYF. The full variable domain, completed using reference TRBV7-3 and TRBJ2-7, is GAGVSQTPSNKVTEKGKYVELRCDPISGHTALYWYRQSLGQGPEFLIYFQGTGAADDSGLPNDRFFAVRPEGSVSTLKIQRTERGDSAVYLCASSLIASDEQYFGPGTRLTVT.

Concerning this clonotype: A junction boundary mismatches the germline segment, possibly from a read error. The CDR3 region is CAGSPGQGISKNIQYF. The CDR3 bases are TGTGCCGGCTCACCCGGACAGGGGATTTCCAAAAACATTCAGTACTTC. V is TRBV18 and J is TRBJ2-4; TRBD1 matches 9 bases. From germline, CDR1 is KGHSH and CDR2 LQKENI. The CDR3 sequence is 16 residues long.

This clonotype turned up a few times. This chain connects TRBV4-3 to TRBJ2-6, with D perhaps TRBD1 (5 bases). Deletions cut 0 bases from V and 0 bases from J, with 15 bases between. CDR3 length: 19 amino acids. Germline V gene sequence: CDR1 LGHNA, CDR2 YSLEER. The CDR3 region is CASSQDRRQKFSGANVLTF. The DNA for the CDR3 is TGCGCCAGCAGCCAAGATCGGCGACAGAAATTCTCTGGGGCCAACGTCCTGACTTTC.

The table lists this clonotype with many counts. The chain employs TRBV7-2 and TRBJ2-5; either TRBD1 or TRBD2 may fit D (5 bases each). V dropped 2 bases and J dropped 1 base, with 11 bases sitting between them. This CDR3 is 15 amino acids long. Germline assignment: CDR1 SGHTA and CDR2 FQGNSA. DNA of the CDR3: TGTGCCAGCAGCTTATTCCAGGGACCCCAAGAGACCCAGTACTTC. It yields the protein CASSLFQGPQETQYF.

V and J are TRBV10-2 and TRBJ1-2; no clear D. Trimming stripped 2 bases from V and 4 bases from J, with 17 bases between. Germline V CDR1 and CDR2: WSHSY, SAAADI. This CDR3 has 16 amino acids. CDR3 loop: CASSENGGGPRYGYTF. CDR3 nucleotides: TGCGCCAGCAGTGAGAATGGTGGCGGCCCCCGCTATGGCTACACCTTC.

V and J are TRBV5-1 and TRBJ1-1; unclear D gene. With 0 bases removed from V and 0 bases from J, the gap between germline ends came to 9 bases. The germline CDR1 and CDR2 sequences are SGHRS and YFSETQ. The CDR3 runs to 15 residues. This CDR3 reads CASSLEEGLNTEAFF. CDR3 DNA: TGCGCCAGCAGCTTGGAGGAGGGTTTGAACACTGAAGCTTTCTTT.

The chain employs TRBV19 and TRBJ1-6; 9 bases are shared with TRBD1. Per the germline V gene, CDR1 is LNHDA and CDR2 is SQIVND (reference sequence). The CDR3 spans 14 residues. Trimming removed 5 bases from V and 10 bases from J; junction bases left unmatched: 6. CDR3: CASSLTGGMSPLHF. CDR3 bases: TGTGCCAGTAGTCTGACAGGGGGTATGTCACCCCTCCACTTT. Full variable domain (rest looked up from reference TRBV19 and TRBJ1-6): DGGITQSPKYLFRKEGQNVTLSCEQNLNHDAMYWYRQDPGQGLRLIYYSQIVNDFQKGDIAEGYSVSREKKESFPLTVTSAQKNPTAFYLCASSLTGGMSPLHFGNGTRLTVT.

In its sample, this clonotype was seen a few times. This sequence joins TRBV7-9 and TRBJ2-1; D assignment may be TRBD1 or TRBD2 (6 bases each). The CDR3 has 16 amino acids. CDR1 and CDR2 from the germline V gene are SEHNR and FQNEAQ (reference sequence). Trimming removed 0 bases at V and 5 bases at J, with 14 bases between. The DNA of the CDR3 is TGTGCCAGCAGCTTAGCTTCGGGGGCGGCTCACAATGAGCAGTTCTTC. This sequence encodes CASSLASGAAHNEQFF.

A few counts support this clonotype. At one of its ends the junction is not consistent with the germline gene, which may arise from a read error. The chain joins TRBV12-3 or TRBV12-4 to TRBJ1-4; D is possibly TRBD1 (5 bases). The CDR3 is made up of 14 amino acids. The CDR3 spells CASTDSTLNEKLFF. The CDR3 DNA reads TGTGCCAGCACCGACAGTACTCTGAATGAAAAGCTGTTTTTT.

The chain combines TRBV20-1 with TRBJ2-2, with a possible D match to TRBD1 (6 bases). The length of the CDR3 is 15 residues. The V and J ends lost 0 bases and 2 bases respectively, with 10 bases between them. Germline CDR1 is DFQATT and CDR2 is SNEGSKA (reference sequence). As DNA, the CDR3 is TGCAGTGCTAGAGAACAGGGTTTTAACACCGGGGAGCTGTTTTTT. Protein product: CSAREQGFNTGELFF.

This rearrangement joins TRBV12-3 or TRBV12-4 to TRBJ1-2, with D perhaps TRBD1 (5 bases). The CDR3 contains 14 residues. Trimming took off 3 bases at V and 6 bases at J, with 14 bases between the two ends. The CDR3 DNA reads as TGTGCCAGCAGTTTCTGGGGGGGAGACAATGGCTACACCTTC. Protein: CASSFWGGDNGYTF.

This clonotype was counted ten times or more. The chain combines TRBV7-2 with TRBJ2-5; 8 positions match TRBD1. J gave up 5 bases and V 3 bases, and 8 bases lay outside the gene matches. This CDR3 has 15 residues. From germline, CDR1 is SGHTA and CDR2 FQGNSA. The CDR3 nucleotides are TGTGCCAGCAGCTTGGACAGGGTAAATGCGGAGACCCAGTACTTC. Amino acids: CASSLDRVNAETQYF.

V usage is TRBV20-1 and J usage is TRBJ2-2, with D possibly being TRBD2 (6 bases). The germline V and J ends were trimmed by 3 bases and 6 bases, with 23 bases remaining between them. Per germline, CDR1 DFQATT and CDR2 SNEGSKA (reference sequence). This CDR3 has 17 residues. The CDR3 DNA sequence: TGCAGTGCTAGCGGTAGTGGCGGGGAACGAGGGGCCGGGGAGCTGTTTTTT. It encodes CSASGSGGERGAGELFF.

Only a few counts were recorded for this clonotype. The V gene is TRBV12-3 or TRBV12-4, the J gene TRBJ1-3; perhaps TRBD1 as D (6 bases). The CDR3 totals 14 residues. With 6 bases removed from V and 0 bases from J, the gap between germline ends came to 9 bases. This CDR3 is CASRGQISGNTIYF. CDR3 sequence (DNA): TGTGCCAGCAGAGGACAGATCTCTGGAAACACCATATATTTT.

Remarks on this clonotype: A much larger clone lies one base from this, so it may be a read error. The genes are TRBV7-3 and TRBJ2-1; a possible D gene is TRBD2 (6 bases). CDR1 is SGHTA and CDR2 is FQGTGA in the germline V gene. The V end lost 1 base, the J end lost 10 bases, and 11 bases lay between the germline ends. The CDR3 is 13 amino acids. The CDR3 DNA follows: TGTGCCAGCAGCTTAAACTCGGACTACGAGCAGTTCTTC. This translates into CASSLNSDYEQFF.